Listed below are T cell receptor beta chains from one sample, sequenced in a study of blood T cells in healthy people across ages. One entry per CDR3 protein results from TCRdb running MiXCR on the 5' RACE reads. The sample holds fewer than 2 million distinct CDR3 sequences, roughly 43% seen once. The sequencing input was blood. Receptors originate from a human donor in good health. The CDR3 runs from the conserved cysteine through the conserved F or W. D genes are given only for firm matches. Rows may omit the clone size; those that give it use once, few, many or a size class.

13,.,TRBV29-1,TRBJ2-3,TRBD2,TGCAGCGTTGTCAGCGGGGGGATGGATACGCAGTATTTT,CSVVSGGMDTQYF
14,.,TRBV11-1,TRBJ2-3,.,TGTGCCAGCAGCTTGTGGCAAGTTGGGGATACGCAGTATTTT,CASSLWQVGDTQYF
14,few,TRBV2,TRBJ2-3,.,TGTGCCAGCAGTGAAGCGAGGTTAGCAGATACGCAGTATTTT,CASSEARLADTQYF
12,few,TRBV28,TRBJ1-2,.,TGTGCCAGCAGTTCAACCGCCGCAAGCTACACCTTC,CASSSTAASYTF
11,many,TRBV29-1,TRBJ2-5,.,TGCAGCGTTGGAACCTCTGTCACCCAGTACTTC,CSVGTSVTQYF
14,.,TRBV13,TRBJ2-7,.,TGTGCCAGCAGCCTGCTGAAGGATGCGTCCGAGCAGTACTTC,CASSLLKDASEQYF
17,few,TRBV20-1,TRBJ2-7,TRBD2,TGCAGTGGACAAACTAGCGGGGGGATCTCTTACGGGGACGAGCAGTACTTC,CSGQTSGGISYGDEQYF
13,few,TRBV10-3,TRBJ1-2,.,TGTGCCATCAGCCCCGGGGAGAACTATGGCTACACCTTC,CAISPGENYGYTF
13,few,TRBV4-3,TRBJ2-1,TRBD1,TGCGCCAGCAGCCAGGCCGACAGGGTGGAGCAGTTCTTC,CASSQADRVEQFF
14,few,TRBV20-1,TRBJ2-7,TRBD2,TGCAGTGCTAATGAGAGACTAGCCTCCTACGAGCAGTACTTC,CSANERLASYEQYF
13,few,TRBV29-1,TRBJ1-2,.,TGCAGCGTTGTTGTACCCGGGGGCCATGGCTACACCTTC,CSVVVPGGHGYTF
13,few,TRBV11-2,TRBJ1-1,.,TGTGCCAGCAGCTTAGATTGGGGGGCGACAGCTTTCTTT,CASSLDWGATAFF
14,.,TRBV20-1,TRBJ2-1,TRBD2,TGCAGTGCTTCCCTAGCGGGGTCCTACAATGAGCAGTTCTTC,CSASLAGSYNEQFF
12,.,TRBV2,TRBJ1-2,.,TGTGCCAGCAGTGAACTTCTCGTTGGCTGCACCTTC,CASSELLVGCTF
17,.,TRBV6-1,TRBJ2-1,.,TGTGCCAGCAGGGAGGATCGTGGGACATCCTCCTACAATGGGCAGTTCTTC,CASREDRGTSSYNGQFF
14,.,TRBV6-2/TRBV6-3,TRBJ2-3,TRBD1,TGTGCCAGCGTAACAGGGGGCGCGGCAGATACGCAGTATTTT,CASVTGGAADTQYF
18,.,TRBV15,TRBJ2-1,.,TGTACCACCAGCAGGGCACGGAGAGGGGGTGAATCCTACAATGAGCAGTTCTTC,CTTSRARRGGESYNEQFF
17,many,TRBV4-1,TRBJ2-1,.,TGCGCCAGCAGCCATGAAATTGGCAGGGCGTGGGGCAATGAGCAGTTCTTC,CASSHEIGRAWGNEQFF
12,few,TRBV4-3,TRBJ2-5,.,TGCGCCAGCTTTACAATGCAAGAGACCCAGTACTTC,CASFTMQETQYF
14,few,TRBV28,TRBJ1-1,.,TGTGCCAGCAGTTTAAACCGGAGATTGGCTGAAGCTTTCTTT,CASSLNRRLAEAFF
14,.,TRBV9,TRBJ1-5,.,TGTGCCAGCAGCGTAACGGACACAACTCAGCCCCAGCATTTT,CASSVTDTTQPQHF
15,few,TRBV28,TRBJ1-2,.,TGTGCCAGCGGGGACCCCAGGGAAGGGAACTATGGCTACACCTTC,CASGDPREGNYGYTF
15,few,TRBV7-9,TRBJ2-5,TRBD2,TGTGCCAGCACCCAGAGAGAGCGGGAGTATGGGACCCAGTACTTC,CASTQREREYGTQYF
15,.,TRBV29-1,TRBJ1-2,TRBD1,TGCAGCGTTGGATTCCCAGACAGGGGGAACTATGGCTACACCTTC,CSVGFPDRGNYGYTF
16,.,TRBV7-2,TRBJ1-5,TRBD1,TGTGCCAGCAGCTGGGACAGGTCGGATGGCAATCAGCCCCAGCATTTT,CASSWDRSDGNQPQHF
14,.,TRBV5-8,TRBJ2-7,.,TGTGCCAGCACCAACCGGGACAATCCCTCCGAGCAGTACTTC,CASTNRDNPSEQYF
14,few,TRBV15,TRBJ1-5,TRBD1,TGTGCCACCAGCCGGGACAGGCTGAATCAGCCCCAGCATTTT,CATSRDRLNQPQHF
16,.,TRBV4-1,TRBJ1-2,.,TGCGCCAGCAGCCAGGGTATTGGTCCAGCGCGTCGAGGCTACACCTTC,CASSQGIGPARRGYTF
12,.,TRBV20-1,TRBJ1-2,.,TGCAGTGCTAAGGAATGGGGATATGGCTACACCTTC,CSAKEWGYGYTF
12,once,TRBV20-1,TRBJ1-6,TRBD1,TGCAGTCCTAAACACAGGGGCGACTCCCTCCACTTT,CSPKHRGDSLHF
14,few,TRBV27,TRBJ2-7,.,TGTGCCAGCAGTTTTTCAGGGCAAACCTACGAGCAGTACTTC,CASSFSGQTYEQYF
12,few,TRBV12-3/TRBV12-4,TRBJ2-3,.,TGTGCCAGCAGTTACCAGGGAAACGCGCAGTATTTT,CASSYQGNAQYF
15,.,TRBV12-3/TRBV12-4,TRBJ2-3,TRBD2,TGTGCCAGCAGTTTGAGCGGGGGGGTAGTCGATACGCAGTATTTT,CASSLSGGVVDTQYF
13,.,TRBV24-1,TRBJ2-3,.,TGTGCCACCAGTGAAAGAGTGCCAGATACGCAGTATTTT,CATSERVPDTQYF
14,.,TRBV3-1,TRBJ1-2,.,TGTGCCAGCGGCCAAGGACCGAATCGAGATGGCTACACCTTC,CASGQGPNRDGYTF
18,.,TRBV11-2,TRBJ2-1,TRBD2,TGTGCCAGCAGCTTAAAACGAGCGGGGTCAGGGTATGTCAATGAGCAGTTCTTC,CASSLKRAGSGYVNEQFF
13,.,TRBV29-1,TRBJ2-3,TRBD1,TGCAGCTCCGGGGACAGGGTAGCAGATACGCAGTATTTT,CSSGDRVADTQYF